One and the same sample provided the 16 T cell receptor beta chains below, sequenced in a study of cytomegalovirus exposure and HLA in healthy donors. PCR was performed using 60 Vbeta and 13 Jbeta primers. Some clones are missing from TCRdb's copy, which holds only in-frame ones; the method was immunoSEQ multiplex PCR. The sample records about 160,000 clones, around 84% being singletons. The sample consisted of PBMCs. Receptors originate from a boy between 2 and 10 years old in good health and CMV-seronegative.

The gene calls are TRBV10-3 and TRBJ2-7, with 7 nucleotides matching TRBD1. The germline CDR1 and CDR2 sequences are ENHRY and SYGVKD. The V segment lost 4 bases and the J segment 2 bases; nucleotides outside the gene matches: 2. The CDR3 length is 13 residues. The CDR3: CAISVGTAYEQYF. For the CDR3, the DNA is TGTGCCATCAGTGTAGGGACAGCCTACGAGCAGTACTTC.

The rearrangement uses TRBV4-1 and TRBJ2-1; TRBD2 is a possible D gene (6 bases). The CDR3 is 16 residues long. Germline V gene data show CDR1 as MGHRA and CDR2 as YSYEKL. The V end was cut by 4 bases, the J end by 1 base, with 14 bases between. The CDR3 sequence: CASSPGGVISYNEQFF. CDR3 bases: TGCGCCAGCAGCCCAGGAGGGGTTATTTCCTACAATGAGCAGTTCTTC.

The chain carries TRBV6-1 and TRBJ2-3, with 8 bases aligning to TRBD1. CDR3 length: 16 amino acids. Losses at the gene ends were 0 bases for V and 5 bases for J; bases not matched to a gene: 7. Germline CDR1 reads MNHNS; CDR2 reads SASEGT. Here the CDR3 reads CASSEAAGGRGDTQYF. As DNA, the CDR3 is TGTGCCAGCAGTGAAGCAGCAGGGGGCAGGGGAGATACGCAGTATTTT.

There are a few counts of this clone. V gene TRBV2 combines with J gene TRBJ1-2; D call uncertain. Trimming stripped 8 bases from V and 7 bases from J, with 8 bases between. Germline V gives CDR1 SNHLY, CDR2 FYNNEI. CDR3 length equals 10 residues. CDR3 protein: CASYAGGYTF. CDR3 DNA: TGTGCCAGCTACGCGGGTGGCTACACCTTC.

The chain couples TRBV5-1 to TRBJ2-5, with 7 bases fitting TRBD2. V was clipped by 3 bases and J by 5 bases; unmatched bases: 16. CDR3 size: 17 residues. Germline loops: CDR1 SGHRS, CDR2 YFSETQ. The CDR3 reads CASSSHNIGRLAETQYF. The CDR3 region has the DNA TGCGCCAGCAGCTCCCACAACATCGGTAGACTAGCTGAGACCCAGTACTTC.

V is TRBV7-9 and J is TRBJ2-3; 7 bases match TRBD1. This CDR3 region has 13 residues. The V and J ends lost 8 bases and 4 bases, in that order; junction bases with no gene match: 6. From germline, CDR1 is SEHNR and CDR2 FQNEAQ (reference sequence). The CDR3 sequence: CASLGQISDTQYF. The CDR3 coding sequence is TGTGCCAGCCTGGGACAGATCTCAGATACGCAGTATTTT.

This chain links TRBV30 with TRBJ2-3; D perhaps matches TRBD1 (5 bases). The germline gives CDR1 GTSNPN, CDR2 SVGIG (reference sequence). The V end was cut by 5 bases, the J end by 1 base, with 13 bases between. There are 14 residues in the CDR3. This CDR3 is CAWENRRGTDTQYF. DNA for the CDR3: TGTGCCTGGGAAAACAGGAGAGGCACAGATACGCAGTATTTT. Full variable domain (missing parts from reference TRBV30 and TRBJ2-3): SQTIHQWPATLVQPVGSPLSLECTVEGTSNPNLYWYRQAAGRGLQLLFYSVGIGQISSEVPQNLSASRPQDRQFILSSKKLLLSDSGFYLCAWENRRGTDTQYFGPGTRLTVL.

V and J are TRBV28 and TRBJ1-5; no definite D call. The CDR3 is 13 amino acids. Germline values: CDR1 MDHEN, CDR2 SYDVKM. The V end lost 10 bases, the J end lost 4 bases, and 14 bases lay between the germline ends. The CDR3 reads CATLPAMNQPQHF. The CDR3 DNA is TGTGCCACCCTTCCCGCGATGAATCAGCCCCAGCATTTT. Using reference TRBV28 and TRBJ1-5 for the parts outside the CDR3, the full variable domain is DVKVTQSSRYLVKRTGEKVFLECVQDMDHENMFWYRQDPGLGLRLIYFSYDVKMKEKGDIPEGYSVSREKKERFSLILESASTNQTSMYLCATLPAMNQPQHFGDGTRLSIL.

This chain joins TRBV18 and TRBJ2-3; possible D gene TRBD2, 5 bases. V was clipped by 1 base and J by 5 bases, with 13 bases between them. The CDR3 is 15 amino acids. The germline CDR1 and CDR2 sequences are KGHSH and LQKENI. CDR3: CASSPREQNEDTQYF. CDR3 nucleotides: TGTGCCAGCTCACCACGGGAGCAGAATGAAGATACGCAGTATTTT.

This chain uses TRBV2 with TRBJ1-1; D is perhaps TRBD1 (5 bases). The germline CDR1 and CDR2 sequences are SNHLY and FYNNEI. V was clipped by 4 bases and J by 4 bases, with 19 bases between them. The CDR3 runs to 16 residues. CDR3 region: CASSAPSGTDSTEAFF. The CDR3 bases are TGTGCCAGCAGTGCTCCCTCCGGGACTGATTCCACTGAAGCTTTCTTT.

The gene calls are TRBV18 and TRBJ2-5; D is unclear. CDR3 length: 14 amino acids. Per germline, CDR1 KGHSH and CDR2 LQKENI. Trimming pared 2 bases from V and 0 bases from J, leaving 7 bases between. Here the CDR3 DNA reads TGTGCCAGCTCACCATCAGTGAACCAAGAGACCCAGTACTTC. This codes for CASSPSVNQETQYF.

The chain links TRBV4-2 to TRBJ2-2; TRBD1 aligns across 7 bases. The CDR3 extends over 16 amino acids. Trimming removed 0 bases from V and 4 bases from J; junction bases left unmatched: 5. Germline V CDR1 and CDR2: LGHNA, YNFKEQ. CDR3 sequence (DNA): TGTGCCAGCAGCCAAGAACAGGGGCCGGGCACCGGGGAGCTGTTTTTT. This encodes CASSQEQGPGTGELFF.

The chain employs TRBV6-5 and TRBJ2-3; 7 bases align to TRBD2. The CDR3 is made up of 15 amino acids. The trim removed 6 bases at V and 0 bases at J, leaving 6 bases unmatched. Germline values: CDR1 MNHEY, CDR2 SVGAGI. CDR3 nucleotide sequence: TGTGCCAGCAGCTCGGCAGCGGGAAGCACAGATACGCAGTATTTT. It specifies CASSSAAGSTDTQYF.

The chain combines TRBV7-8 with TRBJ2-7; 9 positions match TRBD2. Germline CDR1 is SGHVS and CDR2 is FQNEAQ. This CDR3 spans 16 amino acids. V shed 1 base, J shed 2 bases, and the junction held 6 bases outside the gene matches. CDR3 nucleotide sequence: TGTGCCAGCAGCTTAGGGGGCGGGAGGGGTACCTACGAGCAGTACTTC. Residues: CASSLGGGRGTYEQYF.

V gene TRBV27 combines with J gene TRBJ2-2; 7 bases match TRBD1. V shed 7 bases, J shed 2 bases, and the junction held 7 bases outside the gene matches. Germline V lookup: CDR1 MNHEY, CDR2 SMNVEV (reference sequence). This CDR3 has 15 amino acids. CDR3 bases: TGTGCCAGCACCCCTAGACAGGGCAACACCGGGGAGCTGTTTTTT. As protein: CASTPRQGNTGELFF.

The CDR3 coding sequence is TGTGCCAGCAGAAGACAGGGGCCCACCTACGAGCAGTACGTC. Amino acid sequence: CASRRQGPTYEQYV. This chain uses TRBV6-5 with TRBJ2-7; 8 positions match TRBD1. J was trimmed by 2 bases and V by 6 bases; bases with no gene match: 6. Looked up from germline, CDR1 is MNHEY and CDR2 is SVGAGI. The CDR3 is 14 residues long.